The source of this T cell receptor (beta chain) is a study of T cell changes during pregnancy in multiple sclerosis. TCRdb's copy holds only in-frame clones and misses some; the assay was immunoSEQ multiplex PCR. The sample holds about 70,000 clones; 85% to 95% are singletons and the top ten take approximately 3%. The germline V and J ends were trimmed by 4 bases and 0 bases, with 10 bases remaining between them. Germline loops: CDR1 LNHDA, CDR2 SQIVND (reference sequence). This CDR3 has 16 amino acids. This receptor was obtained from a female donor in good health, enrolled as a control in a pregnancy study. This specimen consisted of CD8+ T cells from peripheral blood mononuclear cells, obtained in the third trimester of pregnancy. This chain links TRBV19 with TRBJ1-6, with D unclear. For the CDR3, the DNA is TGTGCCAGTAGTACGGACGGGAGCTCCTATAATTCACCCCTCCACTTT. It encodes CASSTDGSSYNSPLHF.